This T cell receptor (beta chain) was captured in a study of blood T cell repertoires in COVID-19. Study-level background: The samples span acute and convalescent COVID-19 from the United States, Italy and Spain. PBMCs, B-cell-depleted T cells, or T cells provided the cDNA or gDNA that made up the material.

Only one count was recorded for this clone. While infection was still active, Seattle patients were enrolled and then followed longitudinally. This table comes from immunoSEQ multiplex PCR, and its TCRdb copy is limited to in-frame clones, with some not included. This sample yields approximately 270,000 clones, of which about nine tenths are seen a single time; roughly 6% belongs to the top ten. The specimen was peripheral blood. The origin of this receptor is a woman in her twenties or thirties with COVID-19, enrolled during active disease.

CDR3 sequence (DNA): TGCGCCAGCAGCCAAGGATCTACCGGGTCAACTAATGAAAAACTGTTTTTT. Translated: CASSQGSTGSTNEKLFF. This chain links TRBV4-1 with TRBJ1-4; unclear D gene. The germline CDR1 and CDR2 sequences are MGHRA and YSYEKL. This CDR3 contains 17 residues. V lost 1 base and J 0 bases, leaving 12 bases between the germline ends.